Below, 5 T cell receptor beta chains from the same sample are listed, as sequenced in a study of blood T cell repertoires in COVID-19. TCRdb keeps only in-frame clones here, not all; method: immunoSEQ multiplex PCR. This table has approximately 350,000 clones, 65% to 85% appearing once. The sample taken for sequencing was peripheral blood. Receptors were obtained from a man aged 30-40 years with active or convalescent COVID-19.

This clone showed up just once. J is TRBJ2-1 and V is TRBV30, with D tentatively TRBD2 (5 bases). Germline CDR1 is GTSNPN and CDR2 is SVGIG (reference sequence). The CDR3 runs 12 residues. With 5 bases removed from V and 9 bases from J, the gap between germline ends came to 14 bases. The CDR3 loop reads CAWLTRGVEQFF. CDR3 nucleotides: TGTGCCTGGCTGACCCGGGGTGTTGAGCAGTTCTTC.

The sample holds one count of this clone. V is TRBV9 and J is TRBJ2-7, with TRBD2 matching 10 bases. Germline values: CDR1 SGDLS, CDR2 YYNGEE. After removal of 4 bases from V and 8 bases from J, the junction contained 15 bases not matched to a gene. The CDR3 covers 16 residues. CDR3 sequence reads: CASSPSGGASGRQQYF. The CDR3, as DNA: TGTGCCAGCAGCCCCAGCGGGGGGGCTAGCGGAAGACAGCAGTACTTC.

The CDR3 coding sequence is TGTGCCAGCAGTTATAGGGGGCTTAACTATGGCTACACCTTC. Amino acids: CASSYRGLNYGYTF. This rearrangement joins TRBV6-5 to TRBJ1-2, with TRBD1 identical over 7 bases. Germline V gene lookup returns CDR1 MNHEY and CDR2 SVGAGI. The CDR3 is 14 amino acids. The V gene end was trimmed by 3 bases and the J gene end by 1 base; junction bases not matched to a gene: 2.

The CDR3 sequence is CASSPGESAYEQYF. CDR3 DNA sequence: TGTGCCAGCTCACCAGGAGAGTCGGCTTACGAGCAGTACTTC. The chain has TRBV18 and TRBJ2-7, with D uncertain. CDR1 is KGHSH, CDR2 LQKENI, per germline. V shed 2 bases and J shed 4 bases, with 12 bases lying between them. This CDR3 is built from 14 residues.

This chain joins TRBV7-7 and TRBJ2-5, with D tentatively TRBD1 (6 bases). Germline V gene data show CDR1 as SSHAT and CDR2 as FNYEAQ (reference sequence). The V gene lost 1 base and the J gene lost 5 bases, with 8 bases spanning the gap. The length of the CDR3 is 13 residues. The CDR3 reads CASSLGGRETQYF. Here the CDR3 DNA reads TGTGCCAGCAGCTTAGGGGGGCGGGAGACCCAGTACTTC. The whole variable domain, remainder taken from reference TRBV7-7 and TRBJ2-5, is GAGVSQSPRYKVTKRGQDVTLRCDPISSHATLYWYQQALGQGPEFLTYFNYEAQPDKSGLPSDRFSAERPEGSISTLTIQRTEQRDSAMYRCASSLGGRETQYFGPGTRLLVL.